This TCR beta chain was sequenced during a study of human T cells and chemical hapten exposure (TCRdb year 2021). Turning to the overall study: For sensitization, 2% DPC in acetone was applied to an approximately 2 cm by approximately 2 cm area of upper inner arm skin. Weekly therapeutic DPC doses were additionally applied to the scalp of patients throughout the roughly 23-week study period. Patch testing was performed on the upper back with Finn chambers containing 0.01% DPC, and the patch tests were scored after 6 days according to International Contact Dermatitis Research Group standards. The mostly female patient cohort included alopecia areata with under or over 50% scalp involvement, alopecia totalis and alopecia universalis. Libraries were pooled for sequencing, and per-sample TCR yields varied mainly because of small differences in library volumes within the pool. The study tracked peripheral blood TCR repertoire changes in vivo during primary and secondary sensitization to the hapten diphenylcyclopropenone (DPC) in alopecia patients. Blood samples were taken from patients before sensitization (week 0) and then at 2, 6 and about 24 weeks after DPC sensitization. Nearly 30 alopecia patients provided blood for TCR sequencing at one to four time points (pre-sensitization, 2, 6 and 24 weeks). The paper's findings and limits, for the study overall: DPC sensitization did not change the number of TCRs with a frequency above 1 in 1000, and there was no evidence of changes in global repertoire structure. Significantly more large CDR3 similarity clusters were formed by expanded TCRs than by pre-sensitization or healthy control sets, consistent with antigen-driven responses. After repeated subsampling, changes were observed in the strength of the expansion versus patch-test correlation and in the threshold at which the correlation became significant. Alopecia, a presumed autoimmune disease, was present in all patients, so the immune response of the patients might differ from that of healthy individuals. Patch test score was positively correlated with the number of PT1 expanded TCRs, with significance at thresholds 8, 16 and 32 but not at 4.

The time point tag for this specimen amounts to: pre-sensitization, week 0. The treatment or condition label, read with the paper, signifies: therapeutic diphenylcyclopropenone sensitization with weekly scalp DPC. At each patch-test visit, blood was drawn before the patch test was applied. Eligible patients were aged 18 to 70, diagnosed with alopecia, deemed suitable for DPC therapy, and excluded if pregnant. Total RNA was extracted from unfractionated whole blood collected in Tempus Blood RNA tubes. Worth noting for this clonotype: It lacks a known antigen. No base quality values were provided; no much bigger clone lies one nucleotide off.

The library came from RACE. The sample was run on a NextSeq 500. During library preparation, unique molecular identifiers were attached to individual cDNA molecules so that TCRs could be counted quantitatively and reproducibly. Each blood RNA sample was used to sequence both TCR alpha and TCR beta chains. Per the authors' processing: A median of around 100,000 TCRs per sample was observed, with a range of 23,224 to 690,600. The Decombinator software suite was used to annotate V, J and CDR3 in the TCR reads. Every sample was subsampled to the same number of TCRs (28,000) for the PS versus PT1 abundance plots. TCRs were defined as expanded if absent before sensitization and observed at least eight times at the 2-week time point. The raw public data were reprocessed by TCRdb itself: fastp quality trimming at Q25, MiXCR clonotype calling, in-frame beta chains only. Under each unique CDR3 protein, matching rows form one entry showing the most common genes and DNA. TCRdb's processing, not the authors' own work, is the source of the V and J calls. In this sample the table shows 150,000 to 200,000 distinct CDR3 sequences, around 30% of which occur a single time. The ten top clones hold just under 3% of the sample.

This TCR was recovered from a woman aged 25-40 years with alopecia areata. Some clones in this sample may be carry-over from other donors' samples. The sequencing used whole blood, collected in connection with sensitization to the hapten diphenylcyclopropenone (DPC).

CDR3 sequence: CAITLTENTEAFF. The DNA sequence is as follows: TGTGCCATCACCTTGACGGAGAACACTGAAGCTTTCTTT. The chain was built from TRBV10-3 and TRBJ1-1, with the D gene call left open. V loses 7 bases, J loses 1 base, and the germline ends lie 10 bases apart. The germline V gene gives CDR1 as ENHRY and CDR2 as SYGVKD. The CDR3 measures 13 amino acids from cysteine to phenylalanine. Only the CDR3 region is kept as DNA, spanning 39 bases read in frame from base 1.